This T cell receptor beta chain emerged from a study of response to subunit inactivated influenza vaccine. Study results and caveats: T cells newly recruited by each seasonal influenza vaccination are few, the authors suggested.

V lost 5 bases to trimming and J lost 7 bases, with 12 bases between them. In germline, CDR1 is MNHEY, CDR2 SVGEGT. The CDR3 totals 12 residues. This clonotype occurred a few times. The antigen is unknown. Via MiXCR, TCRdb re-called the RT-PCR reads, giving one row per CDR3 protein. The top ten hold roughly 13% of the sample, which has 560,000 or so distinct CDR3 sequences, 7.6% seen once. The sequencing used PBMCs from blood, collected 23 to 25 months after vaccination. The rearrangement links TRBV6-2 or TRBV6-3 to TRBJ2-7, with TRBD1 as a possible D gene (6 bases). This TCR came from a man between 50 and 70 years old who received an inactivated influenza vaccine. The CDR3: CASSPTRGEQYF. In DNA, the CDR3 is TGTGCCAGCAGTCCTACGAGGGGGGAGCAGTACTTC.